This T cell receptor beta chain was retrieved from a study of blood T cell repertoires in COVID-19 (dated by TCRdb to 2020 to 2022). As for the study more broadly: The collaborator samples originated in the United States, Italy and Spain and spanned the acute and convalescent phases of COVID-19. Where available, HLA class I and class II types were taken from metadata supplied by the sample provider and were not determined by assay-based typing. Deeply sampled blood TCRbeta repertoires from subjects exposed to, actively infected with, or recovered from COVID-19 were included in the dataset. Samples were obtained from the ongoing ImmuneRACE study (first 160 participants) and from 1,254 subjects provided by 6 global collaborators. Sample metadata almost always included a de-identified subject ID, COVID-19 status, age in years and sex. A freely available public database, intended as a resource for researchers studying the immune response to SARS-CoV-2, is where the repertoires were released. The material from the prospective study consisted of cDNA or gDNA derived from T cells, B-cell-depleted T cells, or PBMCs.

In the prospective study, participants were roughly 18 to 100 years old, resided in fewer than 25 geographic areas of the United States, and were enrolled through a virtual design. In the prospective study, participants were assigned to cohorts based on the clinical history participants reported in a screening survey and a study questionnaire. For ImmuneRACE Cohort 3, a participant was defined as recovered based on two consecutive negative NP/OP PCR tests, clearance by a healthcare professional, or resolution of symptoms. In the prospective study, mobile phlebotomists collected whole blood, serum and a nasopharyngeal or oropharyngeal swab from each participant. Prospective study participants could optionally give additional blood draws and questionnaires over an approximately 2-month period. Before DNA extraction, blood samples from the prospective study were shipped at room temperature or frozen.

TCRbeta CDR3 regions were amplified from genomic DNA by means of the immunoSEQ Assay, a bias-controlled multiplex PCR. Under the source paper's analysis protocol: Nucleated cell counts per sample were estimated from amplification of reference gene primers within the assay. To quantify the absolute abundance of each unique TCRbeta CDR3 rearrangement, sequence reads were collapsed and filtered. Productive Simpson clonality was computed per sample as the square root of Simpson's diversity index over productive rearrangements. Entries here come from immuneACCESS through TCRdb and include only in-frame sequences with V and J called. Some clones fail to appear in such tables; in the studies checked, an unresolved V gene covers under half of the shortfall, and the cause of the remainder is unknown. For V, J and clone size, that table is used; D and trimming come from the DNA. This sample gives roughly 260,000 clones in total; more than 75% of them show up just once. The ten largest clonotypes hold 2.6% of the sample.

On this clone itself: The target of this receptor is not known. No much larger clonotype is one base removed from it; base qualities were not supplied.

Paper-wide results and their limitations: Clinical and demographic metadata were provided uncurated, with the amount varying by source and participant.

The germline V gene (reference sequence) supplies CDR1 GTSNPN and CDR2 SVGIG. From the cysteine through the phenylalanine, the CDR3 covers 12 amino acids. The entry retains the CDR3 DNA only, 36 bases that are in frame from base 1. V trim: 3 bases; J trim: 12 bases; unmatched bases: 11. The sequenced sample consisted of PBMCs or T cells enriched from blood (not recorded which). Rearrangement joined TRBV30 to TRBJ2-7; 7 junctional bases match TRBD1. This receptor was taken from a woman under 30 who had recovered from COVID-19. CDR3 reads: CAWSGDRVWLYF. The nucleotides read TGTGCCTGGAGCGGAGACAGGGTGTGGTTGTACTTC. With the portions outside the CDR3 filled from the reference TRBV30 and TRBJ2-7 genes, the complete variable region becomes SQTIHQWPATLVQPVGSPLSLECTVEGTSNPNLYWYRQAAGRGLQLLFYSVGIGQISSEVPQNLSASRPQDRQFILSSKKLLLSDSGFYLCAWSGDRVWLYFGPGTRLTVT.